Listed below are T cell receptor beta chains from one sample, sequenced in a study of T cells in Graves' hyperthyroidism and ophthalmopathy. One entry per CDR3 protein results from TCRdb running MiXCR on the multiplex PCR reads. The sample contains tens of thousands of distinct CDR3 sequences, roughly 49% of which appear only once. The sequencing input was blood. These receptor sequences come from a young woman with Graves' ophthalmopathy. Both conserved end residues are part of each CDR3. The order of the fields is J gene, V gene, CDR3 protein.

J: TRBJ2-1
V: TRBV2
CDR3: CASSETGLAVNEQFF

J: TRBJ2-7
V: TRBV24-1
CDR3: CATSVLRARSYEQYF

J: TRBJ2-5
V: TRBV27
CDR3: CASSLGRGETQYF

J: TRBJ2-5
V: TRBV6-6
CDR3: CASRVQGGGETRYF

J: TRBJ1-1
V: TRBV7-8
CDR3: CASSLSGNTEAFF

J: TRBJ2-2
V: TRBV24-1
CDR3: CATGAGGHGGELFF

J: TRBJ1-4
V: TRBV6-5
CDR3: CASNMDTTNEKLFF

J: TRBJ2-3
V: TRBV3-1
CDR3: CASSHAGDTQYF

J: TRBJ1-4
V: TRBV24-1
CDR3: CATSDLRGEKLFF

J: TRBJ2-7
V: TRBV7-2
CDR3: CASSLANNYEQYF

J: TRBJ2-5
V: TRBV12-3/TRBV12-4
CDR3: CASRRETSGIGGETQYF

J: TRBJ2-2
V: TRBV7-7
CDR3: CASSLTGLSSGELFF

J: TRBJ1-2
V: TRBV19
CDR3: CASRQTGPLDYGYTF

J: TRBJ2-1
V: TRBV6-5
CDR3: CASMPTSGVNEQFF

J: TRBJ2-3
V: TRBV9
CDR3: CASSVAGRLTDTQYF

J: TRBJ1-5
V: TRBV19
CDR3: CASRMDRSTSQPQHF

J: TRBJ2-7
V: TRBV2
CDR3: CASSSLFGPYERYF

J: TRBJ2-7
V: TRBV2
CDR3: CASSGLAGASYEQYF

J: TRBJ1-2
V: TRBV19
CDR3: CASRQTPSNYGYTF

J: TRBJ2-1
V: TRBV7-3
CDR3: CASSPLGGVNEQFF

J: TRBJ2-3
V: TRBV29-1
CDR3: CSSRGGSTDTQYF

J: TRBJ2-7
V: TRBV10-3
CDR3: CAISGTTSSYEQYF

J: TRBJ2-2
V: TRBV19
CDR3: CVSARVGGRIDTGELFF

J: TRBJ2-7
V: TRBV5-4
CDR3: CASSLGSRGIDNEQYF

J: TRBJ1-3
V: TRBV19
CDR3: CARSIAHGRDTIYF

J: TRBJ1-3
V: TRBV6-1
CDR3: CASSAPLVSGNTIYF

J: TRBJ1-5
V: TRBV14
CDR3: CASRATLPQHF

J: TRBJ2-7
V: TRBV10-2
CDR3: CASGSPYEQYF

J: TRBJ1-1
V: TRBV3-1
CDR3: CASSFWGDGGTEAFF

J: TRBJ2-7
V: TRBV7-2
CDR3: CASSPPGQGSDEQYF

J: TRBJ1-1
V: TRBV20-1
CDR3: CSAGLAGGFF

J: TRBJ2-2
V: TRBV5-4
CDR3: CASSLLAGRTGELFF

J: TRBJ2-5
V: TRBV2
CDR3: CASSEMGTSLETQYF

J: TRBJ2-7
V: TRBV28
CDR3: CASTLRRGESYEQYF

J: TRBJ1-4
V: TRBV2
CDR3: CASTTTVRAEDGKLFF

J: TRBJ1-1
V: TRBV20-1
CDR3: CSARAVGEGMNTEAFF

J: TRBJ2-7
V: TRBV4-2
CDR3: CASSQDTGRGEQYF

J: TRBJ2-5
V: TRBV6-5
CDR3: CASSYSPGAGETQYF

J: TRBJ2-1
V: TRBV7-3
CDR3: CASSLNGGGFSSYNEQFF